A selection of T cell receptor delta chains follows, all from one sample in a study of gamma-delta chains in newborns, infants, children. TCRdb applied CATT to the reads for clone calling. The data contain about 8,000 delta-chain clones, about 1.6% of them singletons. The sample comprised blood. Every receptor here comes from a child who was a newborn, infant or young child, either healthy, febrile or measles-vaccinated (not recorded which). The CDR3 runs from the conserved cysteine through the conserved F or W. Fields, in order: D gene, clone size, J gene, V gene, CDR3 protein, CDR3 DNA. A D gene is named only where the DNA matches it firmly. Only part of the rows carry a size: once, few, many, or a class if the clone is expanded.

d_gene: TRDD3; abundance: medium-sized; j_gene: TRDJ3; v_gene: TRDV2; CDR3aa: CACDTGRGDPSSWDTRQMFF; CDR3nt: TGTGCCTGTGACACCGGAAGGGGGGATCCAAGCTCCTGGGACACCCGACAGATGTTTTTC
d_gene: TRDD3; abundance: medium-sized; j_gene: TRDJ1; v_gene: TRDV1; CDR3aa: CALGELFYVEELGKGKLIF; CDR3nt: TGTGCTCTTGGGGAACTTTTCTACGTCGAAGAACTGGGGAAGGGGAAACTCATCTTT
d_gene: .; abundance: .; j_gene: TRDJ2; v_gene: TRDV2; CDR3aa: CACDTMGVTAQLFF; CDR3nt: TGTGCCTGTGATACGATGGGTGTGACAGCACAACTCTTCTTT
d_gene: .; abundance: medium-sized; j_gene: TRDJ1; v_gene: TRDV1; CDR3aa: CALGELFPMRVKYTDKLIF; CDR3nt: TGTGCTCTTGGGGAATTATTCCCCATGCGGGTGAAGTACACCGATAAACTCATCTTT
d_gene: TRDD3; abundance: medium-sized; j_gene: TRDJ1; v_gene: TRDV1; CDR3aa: CALGTWDTQVKLIF; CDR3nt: TGTGCTCTTGGAACGTGGGATACGCAGGTGAAACTCATCTTT
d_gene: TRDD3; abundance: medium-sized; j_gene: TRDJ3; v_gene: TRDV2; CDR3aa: CACDTGGYWDTRQMFF; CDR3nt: TGCGCCTGTGACACTGGGGGATACTGGGACACCCGACAGATGTTTTTC
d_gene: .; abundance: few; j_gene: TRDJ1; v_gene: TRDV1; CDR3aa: CALGDSSWRYVLPGKLIF; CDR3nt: TGTGCTCTTGGGGATTCTTCCTGGAGATACGTCCTACCCGGTAAACTCATCTTT
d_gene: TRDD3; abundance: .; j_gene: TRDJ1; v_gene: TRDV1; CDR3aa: CALGELDHYWGMQRCPDKLIF; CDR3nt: TGTGCTCTTGGGGAACTAGACCATTACTGGGGGATGCAAAGGTGTCCGGATAAACTCATCTTT
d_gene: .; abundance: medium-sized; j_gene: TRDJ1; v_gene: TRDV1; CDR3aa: CALGELGVLLLGIRGTDKLIF; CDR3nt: TGTGCTCTTGGGGAACTAGGAGTCCTCCTACTGGGGATAAGGGGGACCGATAAACTCATCTTT
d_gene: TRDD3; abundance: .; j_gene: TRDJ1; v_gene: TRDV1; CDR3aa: CALGERVSRWGIVGTTDKLIF; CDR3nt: TGTGCTCTTGGGGAACGGGTCTCGCGCTGGGGGATAGTAGGGACCACCGATAAACTCATCTTT
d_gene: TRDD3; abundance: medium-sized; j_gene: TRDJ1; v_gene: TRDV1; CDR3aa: CALGDPIHSSRTGGRGTDKLIF; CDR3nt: TGTGCTCTTGGGGACCCTATTCACTCTTCCCGTACTGGGGGCAGGGGCACCGATAAACTCATCTTT
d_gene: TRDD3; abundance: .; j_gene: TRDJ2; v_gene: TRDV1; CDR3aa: CALGALPLPNVLGDPLTAQLFF; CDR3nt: TGTGCTCTTGGGGCTCTCCCCCTTCCAAACGTACTGGGGGATCCACTGACAGCACAACTCTTCTTT
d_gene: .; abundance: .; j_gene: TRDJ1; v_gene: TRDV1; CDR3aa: CALGELKPGEKYTDKLIF; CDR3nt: TGTGCTCTTGGGGAGCTGAAACCCGGGGAAAAGTACACCGATAAACTCATCTTT
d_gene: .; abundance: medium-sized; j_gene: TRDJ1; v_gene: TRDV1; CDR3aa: CALGEVSLRGWGPRGTDKLIF; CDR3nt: TGTGCTCTTGGGGAAGTATCCCTACGGGGATGGGGGCCGAGAGGCACCGATAAACTCATCTTT
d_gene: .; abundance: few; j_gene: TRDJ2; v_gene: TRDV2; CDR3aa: CACDTGRATPLSLLTAQLFF; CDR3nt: TGTGCCTGTGACACTGGGAGGGCCACCCCCTTGAGCCTCTTGACAGCACAACTCTTCTTT
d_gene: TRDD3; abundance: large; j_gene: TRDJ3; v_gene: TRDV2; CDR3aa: CACDTVTGGYSWDTRQMFF; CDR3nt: TGTGCCTGTGACACCGTTACTGGGGGATACTCCTGGGACACCCGACAGATGTTTTTC
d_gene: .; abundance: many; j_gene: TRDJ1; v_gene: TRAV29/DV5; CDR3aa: CAASANPILRLGYTDKLIF; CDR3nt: TGTGCAGCAAGCGCGAATCCCATTCTACGGCTGGGCTACACCGATAAACTCATCTTT
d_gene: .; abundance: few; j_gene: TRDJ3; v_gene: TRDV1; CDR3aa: CALGFNFLRASSGDTGSSWDTRQMFF; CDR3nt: TGTGCTCTTGGGTTCAACTTCCTACGAGCGTCGAGTGGGGATACGGGTAGCTCCTGGGACACCCGACAGATGTTTTTC
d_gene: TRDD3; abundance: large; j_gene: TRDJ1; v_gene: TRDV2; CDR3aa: CACDTSEDWGILGSDKLIF; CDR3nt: TGTGCCTGTGACACTTCGGAAGACTGGGGGATACTTGGATCCGATAAACTCATCTTT
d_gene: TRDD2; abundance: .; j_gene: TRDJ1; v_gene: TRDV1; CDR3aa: CALGEVFPTFKLIF; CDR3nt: TGTGCTCTTGGGGAAGTTTTTCCTACCTTTAAACTCATCTTT
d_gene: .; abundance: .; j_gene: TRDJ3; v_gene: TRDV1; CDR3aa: CALGENYPSAKWDTRQMFF; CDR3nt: TGTGCTCTTGGGGAAAACTACCCTTCCGCTAAGTGGGACACCCGACAGATGTTTTTC
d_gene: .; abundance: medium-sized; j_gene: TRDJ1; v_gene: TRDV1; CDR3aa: CALGERGIFDKLIF; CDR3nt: TGTGCTCTTGGGGAACGAGGGATATTCGATAAACTCATCTTT
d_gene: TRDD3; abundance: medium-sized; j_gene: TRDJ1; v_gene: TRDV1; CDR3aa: CALGEPNSFSGPNWGPTTDKLIF; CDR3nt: TGTGCTCTTGGGGAACCAAATTCCTTCTCAGGGCCTAACTGGGGGCCGACGACCGATAAACTCATCTTT
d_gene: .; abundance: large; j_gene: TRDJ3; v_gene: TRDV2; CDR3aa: CACDTGWASWDTRQMFF; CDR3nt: TGTGCCTGTGACACCGGCTGGGCCTCCTGGGACACCCGACAGATGTTTTTC